The next 3 T cell receptor beta chains were all read from a single sample in a study of cytomegalovirus exposure and HLA in healthy donors. Sequenced by immunoSEQ multiplex PCR; TCRdb stores in-frame clones only, minus some. The data contain about 110,000 clones, more than 70% of them singletons. The specimen was PBMCs. Receptor source: a young woman in good health and CMV-seronegative.

This chain joins TRBV28 and TRBJ2-5; possible D gene TRBD1, 7 bases. Germline V gives CDR1 MDHEN, CDR2 SYDVKM. V lost 5 bases, J lost 2 bases, and 21 bases lay in between. This CDR3 has 17 amino acids. Here the CDR3 DNA reads TGTGCCAGCAGTCCTCTTCGGGGGACAGCAACGCAAGAGACCCAGTACTTC. Amino acids: CASSPLRGTATQETQYF.

This sequence joins TRBV27 and TRBJ2-7; unclear D gene. Germline V gives CDR1 MNHEY, CDR2 SMNVEV (reference sequence). This CDR3 comprises 14 residues. Between the trimmed V and J ends, which lost 0 bases and 2 bases, there was a span of 8 bases. In DNA, the CDR3 is TGTGCCAGCAGTTTATCGGGCCCTACCTACGAGCAGTACTTC. Its translation: CASSLSGPTYEQYF.

The chain couples TRBV5-1 to TRBJ1-2; D call uncertain. The germline CDR1 and CDR2 sequences are SGHRS and YFSETQ. The CDR3 extends over 14 amino acids. The V end lost 4 bases, the J end lost 8 bases, and 18 bases lay between the germline ends. The CDR3 loop is CASSIPGASMGYTF. CDR3 in DNA: TGCGCCAGCAGCATCCCGGGAGCCTCTATGGGCTACACCTTC. Drawing the rest from reference TRBV5-1 and TRBJ1-2, the complete variable domain is KAGVTQTPRYLIKTRGQQVTLSCSPISGHRSVSWYQQTPGQGLQFLFEYFSETQRNKGNFPGRFSGRQFSNSRSEMNVSTLELGDSALYLCASSIPGASMGYTFGSGTRLTVV.